These T cell receptor beta chains were read from a single sample in a study of blood T cell repertoires in COVID-19. The protocol was immunoSEQ multiplex PCR, while the TCRdb copy is restricted to in-frame clones and leaves out a portion. This table has 95,000 to 150,000 clones, 86% appearing once. Source material: peripheral blood. The source of these receptors is a middle-aged man with acute or convalescent COVID-19. The CDR3 runs from the conserved cysteine through the conserved F or W. Each record gives: clone size, D gene, J gene, CDR3 length, V gene, CDR3 DNA, CDR3 protein. D genes are given only for firm matches. Not all rows give a size; the values are once, few, many and, for expanded clones, a class.

>.|.|TRBJ1-1|16|TRBV24-1
TGTGCCACCAGTGGTTTGCAACAGGAGACGAACACTGAAGCTTTCTTT
CATSGLQQETNTEAFF
>.|TRBD1|TRBJ1-1|16|TRBV18
TGTGCCAGCTCACGGACAGGGGGCGCGTGGAGCACTGAAGCTTTCTTT
CASSRTGGAWSTEAFF
>.|TRBD1|TRBJ1-1|14|TRBV10-3
TGTGCCATCAGGAGACAGGGGGAAGGGACTGAAGCTTTCTTT
CAIRRQGEGTEAFF
>.|TRBD1|TRBJ1-1|13|TRBV6-6
TGTGCCAGCAGTTACTCGACAGGGGGCCAAGCTTTCTTT
CASSYSTGGQAFF
>.|.|TRBJ1-1|13|TRBV30
TGTGCCTGGATTGCCACCAGGAACACTGAAGCTTTCTTT
CAWIATRNTEAFF
>.|.|TRBJ1-5|15|TRBV27
TGTGCCAGCAGTTTATCCGGGGGACTCAATCAGCCCCAGCATTTT
CASSLSGGLNQPQHF
>.|.|TRBJ1-6|13|TRBV27
TGTGCCAGCAGTTTCAACCGAGCTTCACCCCTCCACTTT
CASSFNRASPLHF
>.|.|TRBJ1-1|12|TRBV19
TGTGCCACCAGTCAGGCGGGCACTGAAGCTTTCTTT
CATSQAGTEAFF
>.|.|TRBJ2-7|14|TRBV18
TGTGCCAGCTCACCAGGGAAGGGGCTCGACGAGCAGTACTTC
CASSPGKGLDEQYF
>.|.|TRBJ1-1|11|TRBV25-1
TGTGCCAGCCGGGAGAACACTGAAGCTTTCTTT
CASRENTEAFF
>.|.|TRBJ2-7|13|TRBV3-1/TRBV3-2
TGTGCCAGCAGCCACGGACAGTCCTACGAGCAGTACTTC
CASSHGQSYEQYF
>.|TRBD2|TRBJ2-7|17|TRBV10-2
TGCGCCAGCAGTGAGGGGGGACTAGCGGGGATTTCCTACGAGCAGTACTTC
CASSEGGLAGISYEQYF
>.|.|TRBJ1-5|15|TRBV3-1/TRBV3-2
TGTGCCAGCAGCCAAGGAACCCAGGGCAATCAGCCCCAGCATTTT
CASSQGTQGNQPQHF
>once|.|TRBJ2-3|14|TRBV20-1
TGCAGTGCTAGTGTGGGGGCGCGGACAGATACGCAGTATTTT
CSASVGARTDTQYF
>.|TRBD1|TRBJ1-6|19|TRBV5-1
TGCGCCAGCAGCTTGGTACCGGGACAGGGGAGAGTTAGTAACTCACCCCTCCACTTT
CASSLVPGQGRVSNSPLHF
>.|.|TRBJ1-1|13|TRBV5-1
TGCGCCAGCAGCTTGGGGCGGGGCACTGAAGCTTTCTTT
CASSLGRGTEAFF
>.|.|TRBJ1-5|13|TRBV5-4
TGTGCCAGCAGCTCACAGGGAGATCAGCCCCAGCATTTT
CASSSQGDQPQHF
>.|.|TRBJ1-5|13|TRBV18
TGTGCCAGCTCGTTATCAGGGAATCAGCCCCAGCATTTT
CASSLSGNQPQHF
>.|.|TRBJ1-2|14|TRBV2
TGTGCCAGCAGTGAAGCGCACAGTCCCTATGGCTACACCTTC
CASSEAHSPYGYTF
>once|.|TRBJ1-1|14|TRBV7-9
TGTGCCAGCAGTATGGCAGGGAGGCGCGGTGAAGCTTTCTTT
CASSMAGRRGEAFF
>.|TRBD1|TRBJ2-7|13|TRBV6-5
TGTGCCAGCAGTTACGTACAGGGGGACGAGCAGTACTTC
CASSYVQGDEQYF
>.|.|TRBJ2-7|15|TRBV18
TGTGCCAGCTCACCACGCAGGGGGGACTCCTACGAGCAGTACTTC
CASSPRRGDSYEQYF
>.|TRBD1|TRBJ2-2|19|TRBV7-9
TGTGCCAGCAGCTTAGCGATCTCGACAGGGGGTTGGAACACCGGGGAGCTGTTTTTT
CASSLAISTGGWNTGELFF
>.|TRBD1|TRBJ1-2|14|TRBV29-1
TGCAGCGTTTATGGGGGGACAGATGGCTATGGCTACACCTTC
CSVYGGTDGYGYTF
>.|.|TRBJ2-2|15|TRBV6-5
TGTGCCAGCAGGGGGGCGTTCGCGAACACCGGGGAGCTGTTTTTT
CASRGAFANTGELFF
>few|TRBD1|TRBJ1-2|14|TRBV5-5
TGTGCCAGCAGCTTCGCCCTACAGGGGAGTGGCTACACCTTC
CASSFALQGSGYTF
>.|.|TRBJ2-1|15|TRBV5-4
TGTGCCAGCAGCTTCGCTCCTCTGGCCGGGAATGAGCAGTTCTTC
CASSFAPLAGNEQFF
>.|.|TRBJ1-1|15|TRBV18
TGTGCCAGCTCCCGACGGACTCAGGCGAACACTGAAGCTTTCTTT
CASSRRTQANTEAFF
>.|.|TRBJ1-5|14|TRBV9
TGTGCCAGCAACGGCGGAAGTAGCAATCAGCCCCAGCATTTT
CASNGGSSNQPQHF
>.|.|TRBJ2-5|13|TRBV14
TGTGCCAGCAGCCGGGAGCGGCAAGAGACCCAGTACTTC
CASSRERQETQYF
>once|.|TRBJ2-1|14|TRBV10-2
TGCGCCAGCAGCGTGGGGGACACCTACAATGAGCAGTTCTTC
CASSVGDTYNEQFF
>.|TRBD2|TRBJ2-1|16|TRBV11-2
TGTGCCAGCAGCTTCCTAGCGGGAGGCTCCTACAATGAGCAGTTCTTC
CASSFLAGGSYNEQFF
>.|TRBD2|TRBJ2-3|15|TRBV3-1/TRBV3-2
TGTGCCAGCAGTCTGACTAGCGGGTACACAGATACGCAGTATTTT
CASSLTSGYTDTQYF
>.|.|TRBJ1-1|14|TRBV5-5
TGTGCCAGCAGCTTGGAGAGGGTTAACACTGAAGCTTTCTTT
CASSLERVNTEAFF
>.|.|TRBJ1-3|13|TRBV19
TGTGCCAGTAGTATCGAGGGGGAGAACACCATATATTTT
CASSIEGENTIYF
>.|.|TRBJ1-3|15|TRBV7-9
TGTGCCAGCAGCTTAGACAGAAGCTCTGGAAACACCATATATTTT
CASSLDRSSGNTIYF
>.|TRBD2|TRBJ2-6|16|TRBV30
TGTGCCTGGAGTGTAGCGGGGGTCTCTGGGGCCAACGTCCTGACTTTC
CAWSVAGVSGANVLTF
>.|TRBD1|TRBJ2-7|14|TRBV27
TGTGCCAGCAGTTTACCGGGACAGGGGGGCGAGCAGTACTTC
CASSLPGQGGEQYF
>.|TRBD1|TRBJ1-2|14|TRBV30
TGTGCCTGGAGAAGGGACAGATCTAACTATGGCTACACCTTC
CAWRRDRSNYGYTF
>.|.|TRBJ2-2|14|TRBV18
TGTGCCAGCTCACCACCCCCGGGTTCCGGGGAGCTGTTTTTT
CASSPPPGSGELFF
>.|.|TRBJ2-1|14|TRBV5-1
TGCGCCAGCAGCTTGGCCTACTCTGGCGGGGAGCAGTTCTTC
CASSLAYSGGEQFF
>.|TRBD2|TRBJ2-5|16|TRBV5-1
TGCGCCAGCAGCTTCGAAAGCGGGGGGGCTTTTGAGACCCAGTACTTC
CASSFESGGAFETQYF
>.|.|TRBJ1-5|13|TRBV5-6
TGTGCCAGCAGCTACGGGGATGGGCAGCCCCAGCATTTT
CASSYGDGQPQHF
>.|TRBD2|TRBJ2-1|14|TRBV5-1
TGCGCCAGCAGCTTGAGGGCGGGAGGCGATGAGCAGTTCTTC
CASSLRAGGDEQFF
>.|.|TRBJ2-3|11|TRBV29-1
TGCAGCGTTGACGGCACAGATACGCAGTATTTT
CSVDGTDTQYF
>.|TRBD1|TRBJ1-1|15|TRBV4-1
TGCGCCAGCAGCCAAGAGCAGGGGGAATTCACTGAAGCTTTCTTT
CASSQEQGEFTEAFF
>.|TRBD1|TRBJ2-2|15|TRBV5-1
TGCGCCAGCCAAGAGGGGACAGGGCCCACCGGGGAGCTGTTTTTT
CASQEGTGPTGELFF
>.|TRBD1|TRBJ1-2|11|TRBV20-1
TGCAGTGCGACGGGACAGGCGGGCTACACCTTC
CSATGQAGYTF
>.|.|TRBJ2-6|15|TRBV7-9
TGTGCCAGCAGCCGGACAGAATCTGGGGCCAACGTCCTGACTTTC
CASSRTESGANVLTF
>.|.|TRBJ2-1|13|TRBV19
TGTGCCAGTAGTGCCGGGACCTACAATGAGCAGTTCTTC
CASSAGTYNEQFF
>.|.|TRBJ1-5|14|TRBV7-2
TGTGCCAGCAGCTTCGGGGATGTCGGCCAGCCCCAGCATTTT
CASSFGDVGQPQHF
>.|.|TRBJ2-3|15|TRBV18
TGTGCCAGCTCACCCTTGGGGCAGGGAAGAGATACGCAGTATTTT
CASSPLGQGRDTQYF
>.|TRBD1|TRBJ1-5|15|TRBV2
TGTGCCAGCAGTGAAACCACAGGGGGCAATCAGCCCCAGCATTTT
CASSETTGGNQPQHF